A single T cell receptor beta chain is shown here with its context. The data belong to a study of T-cell reconstitution after alpha-beta-depleted transplantation in children. As it was prepared, the TCRbeta library received unique molecular identifiers. TCRdb called the PCR reads again in MiXCR, with one record for every CDR3 protein. The sample comprises about 980,000 distinct CDR3 sequences, about 29% of which are singletons, and approximately 30% rests with the top ten. V lost 1 base and J 6 bases, leaving 10 bases between the germline ends. The germline V gene encodes CDR1 SGHTA and CDR2 FQGTGA. The CDR3 contains 13 residues.

The receptor's source is a boy under two years old who had a stem cell transplant for SCID, so the T cells may come from the graft donor. The chain couples TRBV7-3 to TRBJ2-7; a weak D match, TRBD1 (8 bases). Sequenced here: PBMCs, mostly from graft donor cells, sampled 360 days after TCRalphabeta/CD19-depleted stem cell transplant. The CDR3 loop is CASSLNRGGEQYF. CDR3 nucleotide sequence: TGTGCCAGCAGCTTAAACAGGGGGGGCGAGCAGTACTTC.